Following are 9 T cell receptor beta chains from one sample sequenced in a study of T-cell reconstitution after alpha-beta-depleted transplantation in children (dated by TCRdb to 2016 to 2017). Receptor libraries were prepared by PCR. Sequenced on an Illumina HiSeq 2500. TCR library preparation used molecular barcoding, with unique molecular identifiers applied to normalize quantification of the TCRbeta repertoire. TCRdb ran its own pipeline on the public reads, namely fastp trimming at Q25 and MiXCR clone calling, and kept in-frame beta chains. Every entry covers one CDR3 protein and lists the most common genes and DNA from its rows. The sample table records around 500,000 distinct CDR3 sequences; approximately 12% of these occur just once. 5% to 6% of the sample comes from the top ten. This specimen consisted of PBMCs from the stem cell graft donor, obtained from the stem cell graft. These receptors all come from a human donor who donated a stem cell graft to a child with combined immunodeficiency.

This clonotype was seen at least ten times. This rearrangement joins TRBV12-3 or TRBV12-4 to TRBJ2-3; unclear D gene. V gave up 4 bases and J gave up 6 bases, with 8 bases separating them. The CDR3 totals 12 residues. CDR3 sequence (DNA): TGTGCCAGCAGTTACACAGCGGATACGCAGTATTTT. The encoded protein is CASSYTADTQYF.

The table lists this clonotype with many counts. The chain links TRBV27 to TRBJ2-1; possible D gene TRBD1, 5 bases. Germline assignment: CDR1 MNHEY and CDR2 SMNVEV (reference sequence). The V end was cut by 4 bases, the J end by 2 bases, with 15 bases between. The CDR3 covers 16 residues. CDR3 loop: CASSSSDSGPYNEQFF. The CDR3 nucleotides read TGTGCCAGCAGTTCCTCCGACAGTGGACCCTACAATGAGCAGTTCTTC.

This clonotype was picked up a small number of times. The CDR3 protein is CSARINLGGFTDTQYF. The CDR3, as DNA: TGCAGTGCTAGGATAAATTTAGGAGGCTTCACAGATACGCAGTATTTT. This chain uses TRBV20-1 with TRBJ2-3; D possibly corresponds to TRBD2 (5 bases). Germline V CDR1 and CDR2: DFQATT, SNEGSKA (reference sequence). The V end lost 3 bases, the J end lost 2 bases, and 18 bases lay between the germline ends. The CDR3 totals 16 residues.

The chain has TRBV4-3 and TRBJ2-7, with 13 bases identical to TRBD2. Germline loops: CDR1 LGHNA, CDR2 YSLEER. The CDR3 extends over 21 amino acids. J was trimmed by 3 bases and V by 5 bases; bases with no gene match: 22. The CDR3 reads CASSKQTTDPGLAGQGYEQYF. Here the CDR3 DNA reads TGCGCCAGCAGCAAACAAACCACAGACCCGGGACTAGCGGGGCAAGGCTACGAGCAGTACTTC.

The chain uses TRBV4-2 and TRBJ2-5; no definite D call. V dropped 1 base and J dropped 1 base, with 13 bases sitting between them. This CDR3 is 16 amino acids long. Germline lookup yields CDR1 LGHNA and CDR2 YNFKEQ. CDR3 bases: TGTGCCAGCAGCCAAGGAAGTTTGGCATCCCAAGAGACCCAGTACTTC. This codes for CASSQGSLASQETQYF.

This clonotype was detected many times. The chain carries TRBV12-3 or TRBV12-4 and TRBJ2-1, with D hard to call. V lost 3 bases, J lost 0 bases, and 9 bases lay in between. The CDR3 is 15 residues long. The CDR3 loop is CASSFGANSYNEQFF. DNA for the CDR3: TGTGCCAGCAGTTTTGGAGCGAACTCCTACAATGAGCAGTTCTTC.

This clonotype occurred many times. This rearrangement joins TRBV11-2 to TRBJ2-7, with no clear D. Looked up from germline, CDR1 is SGHAT and CDR2 is FQNNGV. The CDR3 consists of 14 residues. Deletions cut 0 bases from V and 4 bases from J, with 10 bases between. CDR3 residues: CASSLDRAAYEQYF. CDR3 bases: TGTGCCAGCAGCTTAGATCGGGCAGCATACGAGCAGTACTTC. Variable domain in full (rest from reference TRBV11-2 and TRBJ2-7): EAGVAQSPRYKIIEKRQSVAFWCNPISGHATLYWYQQILGQGPKLLIQFQNNGVVDDSQLPKDRFSAERLKGVDSTLKIQPAKLEDSAVYLCASSLDRAAYEQYFGPGTRLTVT.

This clonotype was found many times. The CDR3 reads CATSDLNGYGYTF. CDR3 bases: TGTGCCACCAGTGATTTGAACGGATATGGCTACACCTTC. V gene TRBV24-1 combines with J gene TRBJ1-2; D gene uncertain. The ends were cut back, 0 bases at V and 5 bases at J, with 6 bases in the middle. Per the germline V gene, CDR1 is KGHDR and CDR2 is SFDVKD. The CDR3 length is 13 residues.

The gene calls are TRBV12-3 or TRBV12-4 and TRBJ2-7; 7 nucleotides align to TRBD1. The CDR3 extends over 14 amino acids. V gave up 5 bases and J gave up 6 bases; unmatched junction bases: 10. CDR3 residues: CASSIERQGTEQYF. The CDR3 DNA follows: TGTGCCAGCAGTATCGAACGACAGGGTACCGAGCAGTACTTC.